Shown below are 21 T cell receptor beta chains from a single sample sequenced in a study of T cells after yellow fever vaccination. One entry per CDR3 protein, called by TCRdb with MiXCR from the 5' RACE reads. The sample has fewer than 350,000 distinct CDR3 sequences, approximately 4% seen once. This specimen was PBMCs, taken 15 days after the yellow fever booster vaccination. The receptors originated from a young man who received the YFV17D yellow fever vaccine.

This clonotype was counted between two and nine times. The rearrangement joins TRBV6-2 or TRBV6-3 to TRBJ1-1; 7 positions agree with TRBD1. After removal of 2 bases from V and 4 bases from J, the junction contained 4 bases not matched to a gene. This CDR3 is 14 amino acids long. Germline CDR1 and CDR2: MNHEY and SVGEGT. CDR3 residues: CASSYVRGFTEAFF. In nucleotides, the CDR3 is TGTGCCAGCAGTTACGTCAGGGGGTTCACTGAAGCTTTCTTT.

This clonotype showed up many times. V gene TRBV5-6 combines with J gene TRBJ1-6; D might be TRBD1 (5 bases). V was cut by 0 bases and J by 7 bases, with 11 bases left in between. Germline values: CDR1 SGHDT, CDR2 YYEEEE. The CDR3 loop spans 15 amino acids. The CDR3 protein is CASSLDGGGNSPLHF. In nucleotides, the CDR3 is TGTGCCAGCAGCTTGGATGGGGGGGGGAATTCACCCCTCCACTTT.

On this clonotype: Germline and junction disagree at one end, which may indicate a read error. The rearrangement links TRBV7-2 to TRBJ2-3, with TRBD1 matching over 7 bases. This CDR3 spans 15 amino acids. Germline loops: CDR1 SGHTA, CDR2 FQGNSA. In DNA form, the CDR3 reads TGTGCCAGCAGTGACACAGGGGTCGGCACAGATACGCAGTTTTTT. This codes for CASSDTGVGTDTQFF. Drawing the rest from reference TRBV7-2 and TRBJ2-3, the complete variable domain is GAGVSQSPSNKVTEKGKDVELRCDPISGHTALYWYRQSLGQGLEFLIYFQGNSAPDKSGLPSDRFSAERTGGSVSTLTIQRTQQEDSAVYLCASSDTGVGTDTQFFGPGTRLTVL.

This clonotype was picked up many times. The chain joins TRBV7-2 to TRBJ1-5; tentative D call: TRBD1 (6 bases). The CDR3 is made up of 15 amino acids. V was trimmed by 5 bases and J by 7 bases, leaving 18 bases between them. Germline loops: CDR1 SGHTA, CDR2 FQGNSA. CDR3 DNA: TGTGCCAGCAGCCAATACCAGGGGAAGGAGCAGCCCCAGCATTTT. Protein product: CASSQYQGKEQPQHF.

In DNA form, the CDR3 reads TGTGCCAGCAAGAGAGAGGCGGGGGGAGCCTACGAGCAGTACGTC. It codes for CASKREAGGAYEQYV. The chain combines TRBV6-5 with TRBJ2-7, with 8 bases identical to TRBD2. The V and J ends lost 7 bases and 2 bases, in that order; junction bases with no gene match: 10. Per germline, CDR1 MNHEY and CDR2 SVGAGI. CDR3 length: 15 residues.

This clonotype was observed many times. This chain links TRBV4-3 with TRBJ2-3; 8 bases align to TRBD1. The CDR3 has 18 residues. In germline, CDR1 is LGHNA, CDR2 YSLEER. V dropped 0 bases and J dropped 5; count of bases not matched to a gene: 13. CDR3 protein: CASSQDIPTGVRRDTQYF. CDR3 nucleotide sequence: TGCGCCAGCAGCCAAGATATACCGACAGGGGTTCGTAGAGATACGCAGTATTTT.

The CDR3 DNA reads as TGTGCCAGCAGTTTAAATAGGAGGGGCACTGGGGCCAACGTCCTGACTTTC. It yields the protein CASSLNRRGTGANVLTF. The chain uses TRBV27 and TRBJ2-6, with D possibly being TRBD2 (6 bases). Germline-derived CDR1 and CDR2 are MNHEY and SMNVEV (reference sequence). The CDR3 runs to 17 residues. Trimming removed 2 bases from V and 2 bases from J, with 13 bases in between.

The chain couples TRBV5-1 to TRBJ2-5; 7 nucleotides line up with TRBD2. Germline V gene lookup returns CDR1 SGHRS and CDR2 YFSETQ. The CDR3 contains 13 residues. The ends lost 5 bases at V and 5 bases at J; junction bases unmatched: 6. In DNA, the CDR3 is TGCGCCAGCAGGGCGGCGGGGGTTGAGACCCAGTACTTC. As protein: CASRAAGVETQYF.

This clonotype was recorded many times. The CDR3 nucleotides are TGTGCCAGCAGCCCGACCAGGGGTGAAAAACTGTTTTTT. Its protein is CASSPTRGEKLFF. The chain joins TRBV7-3 to TRBJ1-4, with D perhaps matching TRBD1 (6 bases). The CDR3 covers 13 residues. Between the trimmed V and J ends, which lost 5 bases and 7 bases, there was a span of 11 bases. CDR1 is SGHTA, CDR2 FQGTGA, per germline.

The CDR3 nucleotides read TGTGCCAGCAGCTTTCCAGCTAACTATGGCTACACCTTC. It translates to CASSFPANYGYTF. V gene TRBV7-2 combines with J gene TRBJ1-2; no clear D gene. The ends were cut back, 3 bases at V and 0 bases at J, with 5 bases in the middle. The germline V gene has CDR1 SGHTA and CDR2 FQGNSA. The CDR3 consists of 13 residues. Combining the CDR3 with reference TRBV7-2 and TRBJ1-2 gives the whole variable domain GAGVSQSPSNKVTEKGKDVELRCDPISGHTALYWYRQSLGQGLEFLIYFQGNSAPDKSGLPSDRFSAERTGGSVSTLTIQRTQQEDSAVYLCASSFPANYGYTFGSGTRLTVV.

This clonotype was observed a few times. The CDR3 reads CASSLSGSTETQYF. CDR3 nucleotides: TGTGCCAGCAGCTTATCCGGCTCCACGGAGACCCAGTACTTC. The chain has TRBV7-9 and TRBJ2-5; D is unclear. The V gene's germline CDR1 is SEHNR and CDR2 FQNEAQ (reference sequence). V shed 2 bases and J shed 5 bases, with 12 bases lying between them. The CDR3 has 14 amino acids. Full variable domain (missing parts from reference TRBV7-9 and TRBJ2-5): DTGVSQNPRHKITKRGQNVTFRCDPISEHNRLYWYRQTLGQGPEFLTYFQNEAQLEKSRLLSDRFSAERPKGSFSTLEIQRTEQGDSAMYLCASSLSGSTETQYFGPGTRLLVL.

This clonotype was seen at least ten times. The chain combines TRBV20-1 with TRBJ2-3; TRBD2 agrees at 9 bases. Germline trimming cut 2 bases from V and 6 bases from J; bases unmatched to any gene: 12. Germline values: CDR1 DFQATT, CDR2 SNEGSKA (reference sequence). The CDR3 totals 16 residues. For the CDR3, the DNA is TGCAGTGCTAGACCCTTTGAGGCTAGCGGGGCTGATACGCAGTATTTT. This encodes CSARPFEASGADTQYF.

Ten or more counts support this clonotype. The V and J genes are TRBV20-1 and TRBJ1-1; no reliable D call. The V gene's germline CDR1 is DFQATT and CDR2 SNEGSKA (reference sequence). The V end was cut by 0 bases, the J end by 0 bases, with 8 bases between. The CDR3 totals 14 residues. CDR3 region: CSARDRILNTEAFF. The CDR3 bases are TGCAGTGCTAGAGATCGGATCTTGAACACTGAAGCTTTCTTT.

CDR3 region: CASSFRATGSYNEQFF. The CDR3 nucleotides read TGTGCCAGCAGCTTTCGGGCCACTGGCTCCTACAATGAGCAGTTCTTC. The chain links TRBV7-6 to TRBJ2-1, with D unresolved. The ends were cut back, 3 bases at V and 0 bases at J, with 12 bases in the middle. Germline lookup yields CDR1 SGHVS and CDR2 FNYEAQ. The CDR3 length is 16 residues.

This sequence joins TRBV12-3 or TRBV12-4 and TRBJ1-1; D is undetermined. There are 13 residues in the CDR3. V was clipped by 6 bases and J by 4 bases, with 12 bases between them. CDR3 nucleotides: TGTGCCAGCAGACAAAGCCGGGGCACTGAAGCTTTCTTT. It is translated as CASRQSRGTEAFF.

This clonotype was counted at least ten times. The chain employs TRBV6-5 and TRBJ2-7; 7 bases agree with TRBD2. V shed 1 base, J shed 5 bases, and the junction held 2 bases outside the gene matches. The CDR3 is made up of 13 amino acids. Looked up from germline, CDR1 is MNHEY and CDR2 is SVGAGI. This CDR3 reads CASSYWGGDEQYF. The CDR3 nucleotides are TGTGCCAGCAGTTACTGGGGAGGGGACGAGCAGTACTTC.

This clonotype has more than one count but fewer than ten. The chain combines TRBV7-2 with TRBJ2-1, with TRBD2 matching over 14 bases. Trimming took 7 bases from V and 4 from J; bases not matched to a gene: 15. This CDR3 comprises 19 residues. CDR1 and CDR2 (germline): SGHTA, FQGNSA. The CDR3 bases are TGTGCCAGCAACCCCAGGGGGACTAGCGGGGGCCCCAAATACAATGAGCAGTTCTTC. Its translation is CASNPRGTSGGPKYNEQFF.

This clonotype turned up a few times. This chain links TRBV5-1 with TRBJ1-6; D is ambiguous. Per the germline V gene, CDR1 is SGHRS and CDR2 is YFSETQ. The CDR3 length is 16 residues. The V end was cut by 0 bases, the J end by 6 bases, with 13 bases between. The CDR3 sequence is CASSLGPEAPNSPLHF. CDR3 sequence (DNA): TGCGCCAGCAGCTTGGGCCCCGAGGCCCCTAATTCACCCCTCCACTTT.

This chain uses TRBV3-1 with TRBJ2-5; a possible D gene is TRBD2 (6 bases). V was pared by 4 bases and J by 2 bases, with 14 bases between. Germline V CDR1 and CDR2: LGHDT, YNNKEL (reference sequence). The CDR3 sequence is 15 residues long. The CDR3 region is CASSRTRLVQETQYF. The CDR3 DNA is TGTGCCAGCAGCCGTACACGACTAGTTCAAGAGACCCAGTACTTC.

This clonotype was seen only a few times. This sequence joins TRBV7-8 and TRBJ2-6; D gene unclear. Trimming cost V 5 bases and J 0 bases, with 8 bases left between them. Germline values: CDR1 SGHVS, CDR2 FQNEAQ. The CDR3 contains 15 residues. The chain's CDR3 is CASSIESSGANVLTF. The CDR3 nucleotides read TGTGCCAGCAGCATCGAGAGCTCTGGGGCCAACGTCCTGACTTTC.

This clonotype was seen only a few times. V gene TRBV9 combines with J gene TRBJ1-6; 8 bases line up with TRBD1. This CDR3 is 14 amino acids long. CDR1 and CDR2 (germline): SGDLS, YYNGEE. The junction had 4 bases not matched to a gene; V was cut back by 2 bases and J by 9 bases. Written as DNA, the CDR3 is TGTGCCAGCAGCGTGGGGACAGGAATTTCACCCCTCCACTTT. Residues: CASSVGTGISPLHF.